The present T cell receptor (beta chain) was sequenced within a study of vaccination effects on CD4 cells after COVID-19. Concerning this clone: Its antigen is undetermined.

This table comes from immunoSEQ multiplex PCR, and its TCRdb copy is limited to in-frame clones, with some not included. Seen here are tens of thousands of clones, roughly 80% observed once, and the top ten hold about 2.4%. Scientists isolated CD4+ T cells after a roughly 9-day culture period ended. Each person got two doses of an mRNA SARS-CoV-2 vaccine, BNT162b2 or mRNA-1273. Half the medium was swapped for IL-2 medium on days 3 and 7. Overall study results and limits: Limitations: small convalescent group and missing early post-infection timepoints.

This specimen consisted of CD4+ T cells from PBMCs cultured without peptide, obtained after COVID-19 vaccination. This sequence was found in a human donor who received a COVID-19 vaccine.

The CDR3 sequence: CASSRERGSNEQFF. CDR3 coding DNA: TGTGCCAGCAGCCGCGAGAGGGGTTCCAATGAGCAGTTCTTC. The V call is TRBV7-8, the J call TRBJ2-1; D assignment may be TRBD1 or TRBD2 (5 bases each). Germline loops: CDR1 SGHVS, CDR2 FQNEAQ. Trimming left V 5 bases short and J 6 bases short, with 14 bases between. The CDR3 loop spans 14 amino acids.